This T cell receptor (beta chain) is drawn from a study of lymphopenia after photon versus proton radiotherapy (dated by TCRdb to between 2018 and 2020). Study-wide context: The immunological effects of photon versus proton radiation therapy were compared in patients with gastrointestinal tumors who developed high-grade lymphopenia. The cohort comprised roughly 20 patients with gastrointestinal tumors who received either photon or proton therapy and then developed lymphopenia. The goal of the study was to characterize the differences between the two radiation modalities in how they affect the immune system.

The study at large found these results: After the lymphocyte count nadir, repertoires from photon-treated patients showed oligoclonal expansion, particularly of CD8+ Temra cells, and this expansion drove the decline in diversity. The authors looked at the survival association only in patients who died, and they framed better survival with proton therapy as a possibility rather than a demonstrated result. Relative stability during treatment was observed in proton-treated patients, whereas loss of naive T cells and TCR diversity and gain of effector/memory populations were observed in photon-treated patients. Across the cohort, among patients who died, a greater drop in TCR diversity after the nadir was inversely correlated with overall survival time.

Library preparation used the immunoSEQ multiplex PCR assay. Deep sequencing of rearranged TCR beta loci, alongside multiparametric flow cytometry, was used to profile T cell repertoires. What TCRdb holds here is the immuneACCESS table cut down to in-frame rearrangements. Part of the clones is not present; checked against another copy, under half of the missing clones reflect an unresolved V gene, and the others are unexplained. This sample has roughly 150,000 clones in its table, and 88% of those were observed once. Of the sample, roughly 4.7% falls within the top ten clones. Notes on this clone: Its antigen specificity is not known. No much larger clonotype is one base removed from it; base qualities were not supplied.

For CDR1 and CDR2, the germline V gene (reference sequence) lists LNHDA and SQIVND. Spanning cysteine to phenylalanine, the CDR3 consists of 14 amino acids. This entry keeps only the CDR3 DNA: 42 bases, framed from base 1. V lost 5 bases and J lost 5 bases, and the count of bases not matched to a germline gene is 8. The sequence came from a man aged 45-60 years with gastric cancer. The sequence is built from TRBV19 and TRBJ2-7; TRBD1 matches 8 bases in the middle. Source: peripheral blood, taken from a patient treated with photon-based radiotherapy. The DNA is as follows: TGTGCCAGTAGTTTCCTTGACAGGGGAAACGAGCAGTACTTC. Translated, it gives CASSFLDRGNEQYF.